A selection of T cell receptor beta chains follows, all from one sample in a study of blood T cell repertoires in COVID-19. Repertoires were generated with immunoSEQ multiplex PCR, while TCRdb's copy carries only in-frame clones and drops some. Among over 250,000 clones listed, roughly four fifths were seen once. Sequencing was carried out using peripheral blood. Every receptor here comes from a woman in her forties or fifties who had recovered from COVID-19. The CDR3 runs from the conserved cysteine through the conserved F or W. Fields, in order: CDR3 DNA, CDR3 protein, D gene, V gene, clone size, J gene. D genes are given only for firm matches. Size tells how often a clone was seen (once, few, many) or the class of an expanded clone, and some rows leave it out.

TGCGCCAGCAGGCGTCAAGTGTCAGGTCGCACAGATACGCAGTATTTT,CASRRQVSGRTDTQYF,-,TRBV4-3,-,TRBJ2-3
TGCGCCAGCAGCTTGGAGGGACAGAGTTATGGCTACACCTTC,CASSLEGQSYGYTF,TRBD1,TRBV5-1,-,TRBJ1-2
TGTGCCAGCAGCTCTACAGGGGCAGACACTGAAGCTTTCTTT,CASSSTGADTEAFF,TRBD1,TRBV7-3,-,TRBJ1-1
TGTGCCAGCAGCTTAACCGGGACTAGGGGCGAGCAGTACTTC,CASSLTGTRGEQYF,TRBD2,TRBV11-2,-,TRBJ2-7
TGTGCCAGTAGTAACCAGGACAGGACGAACTATGGCTACACCTTC,CASSNQDRTNYGYTF,TRBD1,TRBV19,few,TRBJ1-2
TGCGCCAGCTACGGTTCGTTGAGGGCGGGCAATCAGCCCCAGCATTTT,CASYGSLRAGNQPQHF,-,TRBV5-1,-,TRBJ1-5
TGCAGCGTTCAGGGGGGAAGTGGCCAGCCCCAGCATTTT,CSVQGGSGQPQHF,TRBD1,TRBV29-1,-,TRBJ1-5
TGTGCCACCAGCGGGCCGGACAGGGGCCTCGTCTACGAGCAGTACTTC,CATSGPDRGLVYEQYF,TRBD1,TRBV15,once,TRBJ2-7
TGTGCCAGCAGCCAAGAGCCCCAGGCCCATAGTTCACCCCTCCACTTT,CASSQEPQAHSSPLHF,-,TRBV3-1/TRBV3-2,-,TRBJ1-6
TGTGCCAGCAGTTTGGCGGGACAGGGGGCAGATACGCAGTATTTT,CASSLAGQGADTQYF,TRBD1,TRBV28,-,TRBJ2-3
TGTGCCAGCAGTCCCATGGGACAGGGGGCGCTTCATGTTACGGGGGAGCTGTTTTTT,CASSPMGQGALHVTGELFF,TRBD1,TRBV27,-,TRBJ2-2
TGTGCCAGCAGCTTGGGCGGGGCGGGCACCGGGGAGCTGTTTTTT,CASSLGGAGTGELFF,-,TRBV7-2,-,TRBJ2-2
TGTGCCAGCAGCCAAGCGAGACAGGCCTACGAGCAGTACTTC,CASSQARQAYEQYF,-,TRBV3-1/TRBV3-2,-,TRBJ2-7
TGTGCCAGCAGCCCCCCCCCGGGGTTCTCTTCTGAGACCCAGTACTTC,CASSPPPGFSSETQYF,-,TRBV28,-,TRBJ2-5
TGTGCCAGCAGCTCCCAAACCGGGACAGGGGTTGAGCTGTTTTTT,CASSSQTGTGVELFF,TRBD1,TRBV7-7,-,TRBJ2-2
TGTGCCAGCAGCCCGGGACAGGCGAGCACTCAGTACTTC,CASSPGQASTQYF,TRBD1,TRBV11-3,-,TRBJ2-4
TGCGCCAGCAGCCCAGGACAGGGGAGGACTGAAGCTTTCTTT,CASSPGQGRTEAFF,TRBD1,TRBV5-1,few,TRBJ1-1
TGTGCCAGCAGTTATTATACTGAAGCTTTCTTT,CASSYYTEAFF,-,TRBV6-5,-,TRBJ1-1
TGCAGCGTTGAAGGACAGGCCTACGAGCAGTACTTC,CSVEGQAYEQYF,-,TRBV29-1,few,TRBJ2-7
TGTGCCAGCAGCTTGAGACAGACTGCCTCCTACGAGCAGTACTTC,CASSLRQTASYEQYF,-,TRBV5-5,-,TRBJ2-7
TGTGCCAGCAGCCAAGAGACAGGGGTCACTGAAGCTTTCTTT,CASSQETGVTEAFF,TRBD1,TRBV14,-,TRBJ1-1
TGTGCCAGCAGTCTAACCTCCGGGGTGGACACTGAAGCTTTCTTT,CASSLTSGVDTEAFF,-,TRBV6-5,-,TRBJ1-1
TGTGCCAGCAGCCCCCAGCAGGCCTCCGAGCAGTACTTC,CASSPQQASEQYF,-,TRBV7-3,once,TRBJ2-7
TGTGCCAGCAGCCCGTTGGGGACTAGCGGGACAGGCACAGATACGCAGTATTTT,CASSPLGTSGTGTDTQYF,TRBD2,TRBV9,large,TRBJ2-3
TGTGCCAGCAGCCAAGAGGGGGCCCTGGGAACAGATACGCAGTATTTT,CASSQEGALGTDTQYF,-,TRBV4-2,-,TRBJ2-3
TGCAGTGCTAGTTCGGGGGGGGGCACTGAAGCTTTCTTT,CSASSGGGTEAFF,-,TRBV20-1,-,TRBJ1-1
TGTGCCAGCTCTTCATTGCTAGCGGGGACTGGGGCCAACGTCCTGACTTTC,CASSSLLAGTGANVLTF,TRBD2,TRBV19,-,TRBJ2-6
TGTGCCAGTAGTGTCCGACAGGGGTGGAGTGAAAAACTGTTTTTT,CASSVRQGWSEKLFF,TRBD1,TRBV19,-,TRBJ1-4
TGTGCCAGCAGTTTAGGGGGCGCGGCCGTTAATTCACCCCTCCACTTT,CASSLGGAAVNSPLHF,-,TRBV28,-,TRBJ1-6
TGCGCCAGCAGCCAAGATCTCGTCCCGGGACAGGAATACTATGGCTACACCTTC,CASSQDLVPGQEYYGYTF,TRBD1,TRBV4-1,-,TRBJ1-2
TGTGCCAGTAGTCCTGGACAGGGTTCCACTGAAGCTTTCTTT,CASSPGQGSTEAFF,TRBD1,TRBV19,few,TRBJ1-1
TGTGCCAGCAGTTACGGGACTAGCTCCTACGAGCAGTACTTC,CASSYGTSSYEQYF,TRBD2,TRBV6-2/TRBV6-3,-,TRBJ2-7
TGTGCCAGCAGCTTCTGGCAGGGCGATAGTTCCGATGAAAAACTGTTTTTT,CASSFWQGDSSDEKLFF,-,TRBV5-8,-,TRBJ1-4
TGCGCCAGCAGCTTTGGGACAGGGTCGTACGAGCAGTACTTC,CASSFGTGSYEQYF,TRBD1,TRBV5-1,-,TRBJ2-7
TGCGCCAGCAGCCCTGGGGGACAGGGGAATCAGCCCCAGCATTTT,CASSPGGQGNQPQHF,TRBD1,TRBV5-1,-,TRBJ1-5
TGTGCCAGCAGTCCTTCTAGGGAGTCCTATAATTCACCCCTCCACTTT,CASSPSRESYNSPLHF,-,TRBV27,-,TRBJ1-6
TGTGCCAGCAGTTATTCCCAGGGGGTAGGTGGCGAGCAGTACTTC,CASSYSQGVGGEQYF,TRBD1,TRBV6-5,-,TRBJ2-7
TGTGCCAGCAGTGACAGGGCGCCGAACACTGAAGCTTTCTTT,CASSDRAPNTEAFF,-,TRBV6-1,-,TRBJ1-1
TGTGCCAGCAGTTTATGGGGGGCCTTAGATAGGAGCACCGGGGAGCTGTTTTTT,CASSLWGALDRSTGELFF,-,TRBV28,-,TRBJ2-2
TGTGCCAGCAGCCAAGAACCAGGGGGCGGTCAGCCCCAGCATTTT,CASSQEPGGGQPQHF,TRBD1,TRBV3-1/TRBV3-2,-,TRBJ1-5